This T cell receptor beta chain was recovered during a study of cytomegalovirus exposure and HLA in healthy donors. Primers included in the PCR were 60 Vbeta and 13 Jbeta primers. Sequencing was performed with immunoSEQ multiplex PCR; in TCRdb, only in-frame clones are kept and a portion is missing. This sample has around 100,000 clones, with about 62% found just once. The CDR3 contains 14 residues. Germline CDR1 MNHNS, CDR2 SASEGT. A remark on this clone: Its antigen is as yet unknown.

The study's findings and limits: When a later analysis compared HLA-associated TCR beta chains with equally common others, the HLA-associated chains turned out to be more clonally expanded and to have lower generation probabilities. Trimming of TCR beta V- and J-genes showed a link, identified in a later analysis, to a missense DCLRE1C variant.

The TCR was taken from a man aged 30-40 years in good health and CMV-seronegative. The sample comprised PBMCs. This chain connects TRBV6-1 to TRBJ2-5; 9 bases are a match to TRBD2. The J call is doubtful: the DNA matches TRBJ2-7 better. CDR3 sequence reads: CASRKTSGTYEQYF. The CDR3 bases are TGTGCCAGCAGGAAGACTAGCGGAACCTACGAGCAGTACTTC.